This T cell receptor (beta chain) was documented in a study of T-cell reconstitution after alpha-beta-depleted transplantation in children. This CDR3 comprises 12 residues. Germline CDR1 is KGHSH and CDR2 is LQKENI. V dropped 0 bases and J dropped 7 bases, with 6 bases sitting between them. Findings of the study overall: Reportedly, roughly two months post-transplant, alpha-beta T cells arose from several hundred expanded graft clones. Recipient T cells and thymic progenitors that survived gave rise to the high TCRbeta diversity observed at day 60 in some patients. The authors attributed T-cell counts and diversity one year after transplant mostly to newly produced T cells.

This clonotype was detected many times. As yet, its antigen is unknown. Using unique molecular identifiers, the investigators prepared the TCRbeta library. TCRdb re-derived calls from the PCR reads in MiXCR, one entry per CDR3 protein. The table has 200,000 to 250,000 distinct CDR3 sequences, roughly 8% seen once; the top ten hold nearly 6.5%. The sequence derives from a male patient aged 5 to 17 who had a stem cell transplant for acute lymphoblastic leukemia, so the T cells may come from the graft donor. V usage is TRBV18 and J usage is TRBJ1-2; D is undetermined. This sample comprised PBMCs, mostly from graft donor cells, obtained 180 days after TCRalphabeta/CD19-depleted stem cell transplant. The CDR3 here is CASSPPGPGYTF. Here the CDR3 DNA reads TGTGCCAGCTCACCACCGGGTCCTGGCTACACCTTC.